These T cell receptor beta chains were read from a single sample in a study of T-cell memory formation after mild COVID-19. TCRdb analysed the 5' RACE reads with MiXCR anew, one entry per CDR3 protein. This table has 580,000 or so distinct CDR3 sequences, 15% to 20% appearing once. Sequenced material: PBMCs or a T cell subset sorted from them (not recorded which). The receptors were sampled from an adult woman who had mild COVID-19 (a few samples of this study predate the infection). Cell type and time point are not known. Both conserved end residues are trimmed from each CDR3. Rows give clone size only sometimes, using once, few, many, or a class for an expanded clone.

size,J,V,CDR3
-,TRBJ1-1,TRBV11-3,ASSFNRGTNTEAF
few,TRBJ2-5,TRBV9,ASSVGGTGGFQETQY
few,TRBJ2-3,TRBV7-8,ASSSRLTSGSADTQY
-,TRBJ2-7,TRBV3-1,ASSQETNAYEQY
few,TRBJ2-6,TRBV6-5,ASSYGRDSGANVLT
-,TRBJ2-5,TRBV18,ASSPRDRTAEAGEETQY
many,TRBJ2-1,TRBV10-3,AISESKLSSYNEQF
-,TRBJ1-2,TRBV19,ASSMGGANYGYT
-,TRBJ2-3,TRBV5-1,ASSYTTTSGGNTDTQY
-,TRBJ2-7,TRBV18,ASAQKGGAYEQY
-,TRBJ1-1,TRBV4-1,ASSQRQGSSTGAF
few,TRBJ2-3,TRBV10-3,AISESAGGGTDTQY
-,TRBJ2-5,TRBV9,ASSVTPLKETQY
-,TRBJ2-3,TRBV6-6,ASSYRDTTDTQY
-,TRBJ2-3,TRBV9,ASRAGTGLTDTQY
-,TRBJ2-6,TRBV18,ASSPPKGAGANVLT
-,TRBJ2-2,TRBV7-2,ASSPRTSGFNTGELF
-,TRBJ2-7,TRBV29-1,SVEPLAGRSYEQY
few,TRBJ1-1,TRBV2,ASSERTGGLTEAF
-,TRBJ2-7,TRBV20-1,SAPRKGPGGTLKYEQY
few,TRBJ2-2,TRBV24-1,ATKEGWNTGELF
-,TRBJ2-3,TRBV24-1,ATQATDTQY
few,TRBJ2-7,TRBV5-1,ASSLTAVSYEQY
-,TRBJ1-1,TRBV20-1,SARDPGRGNTEAF
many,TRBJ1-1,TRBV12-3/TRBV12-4,ASSLGENTEAF
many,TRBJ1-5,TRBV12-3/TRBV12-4,ASKGTGPRGSNQPQH
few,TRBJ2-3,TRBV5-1,ASRSGQETDTQY